The 6 T cell receptor beta chains in this list originate from one sample, sequenced in a study of spatial heterogeneity in lung cancer. From the 5' RACE reads, TCRdb called clonotypes with MiXCR, one entry per CDR3 protein. Found here are approximately 25,000 distinct CDR3 sequences, under 4% of them singletons; the top ten hold around 26%. The sample's time point: sample taken at primary tumor resection. Researchers sequenced whole RNA taken from tumor, nontumor lung or frozen PBMC without sorting. Sequenced here: PBMCs, sampled at surgery. The receptors were sampled from a female donor with early-stage non-small cell lung cancer.

The V call is TRBV6-2 or TRBV6-3, the J call TRBJ2-7; 7 bases fit TRBD2. Germline V gene lookup returns CDR1 MNHEY and CDR2 SVGEGT. The CDR3 runs 16 residues. The junction had 13 bases not matched to a gene; V was cut back by 5 bases and J by 3 bases. CDR3 in amino acids: CASSPRLSSGVYEQYF. The CDR3 DNA follows: TGTGCCAGCAGTCCGCGACTATCTAGCGGTGTCTACGAGCAGTACTTC.

This clonotype has more than one count but fewer than ten. A much larger clone is a single base away; this may be a read error. The rearrangement uses TRBV28 and TRBJ2-1; possible D gene TRBD2, 6 bases. The V gene's germline CDR1 is MDHEN and CDR2 SYDVKM. This CDR3 is built from 14 residues. The CDR3 region is CTSGSGLTRNEQFF. DNA of the CDR3: TGTACCAGCGGATCGGGACTCACGAGGAATGAGCAGTTCTTC.

This clonotype was seen at least ten times. The chain employs TRBV14 and TRBJ2-3, with 8 positions matching TRBD2. V lost 3 bases and J lost 4; bases outside the gene matches: 3. The CDR3 sequence is 14 residues long. The germline CDR1 and CDR2 sequences are SGHDN and FVKESK. The CDR3 DNA is TGTGCCAGCAGCCACAGGACTAGCCCAGATACGCAGTATTTT. Amino acid sequence: CASSHRTSPDTQYF.

Judged by abundance, this clonotype is medium-sized (0.01 to 0.1%). This chain links TRBV18 with TRBJ2-7, with 11 bases aligning to TRBD1. In germline, CDR1 is KGHSH, CDR2 LQKENI. This CDR3 contains 15 residues. The junction had 6 bases not matched to a gene; V was cut back by 3 bases and J by 5 bases. The CDR3 region has the DNA TGTGCCAGCTCACCGTCCGGGACAGGGGGTAACGAGCAGTACTTC. Amino acids: CASSPSGTGGNEQYF.

The chain has TRBV5-1 and TRBJ2-1, with 7 bases lining up with TRBD2. The CDR3 length is 15 residues. Germline V gives CDR1 SGHRS, CDR2 YFSETQ. J lost 4 bases, V lost 3 bases, and 7 bases had no gene match. Here the CDR3 reads CASSWAASGYNEQFF. CDR3 sequence (DNA): TGCGCCAGCAGCTGGGCGGCTAGCGGATACAATGAGCAGTTCTTC.

This clonotype is a singleton in its sample. An end of the junction differs from the germline gene, which may be a read error. The chain couples TRBV10-2 to TRBJ2-2, with 12 positions matching TRBD2. CDR3 size: 16 residues. CDR1 and CDR2 (germline): WSHSY, SAAADI. CDR3 sequence: CASSGWTSGIRRGAVF. CDR3 nucleotides: TGCGCCAGCAGTGGTTGGACTAGCGGGATTCGGCGGGGAGCTGTTTTT.